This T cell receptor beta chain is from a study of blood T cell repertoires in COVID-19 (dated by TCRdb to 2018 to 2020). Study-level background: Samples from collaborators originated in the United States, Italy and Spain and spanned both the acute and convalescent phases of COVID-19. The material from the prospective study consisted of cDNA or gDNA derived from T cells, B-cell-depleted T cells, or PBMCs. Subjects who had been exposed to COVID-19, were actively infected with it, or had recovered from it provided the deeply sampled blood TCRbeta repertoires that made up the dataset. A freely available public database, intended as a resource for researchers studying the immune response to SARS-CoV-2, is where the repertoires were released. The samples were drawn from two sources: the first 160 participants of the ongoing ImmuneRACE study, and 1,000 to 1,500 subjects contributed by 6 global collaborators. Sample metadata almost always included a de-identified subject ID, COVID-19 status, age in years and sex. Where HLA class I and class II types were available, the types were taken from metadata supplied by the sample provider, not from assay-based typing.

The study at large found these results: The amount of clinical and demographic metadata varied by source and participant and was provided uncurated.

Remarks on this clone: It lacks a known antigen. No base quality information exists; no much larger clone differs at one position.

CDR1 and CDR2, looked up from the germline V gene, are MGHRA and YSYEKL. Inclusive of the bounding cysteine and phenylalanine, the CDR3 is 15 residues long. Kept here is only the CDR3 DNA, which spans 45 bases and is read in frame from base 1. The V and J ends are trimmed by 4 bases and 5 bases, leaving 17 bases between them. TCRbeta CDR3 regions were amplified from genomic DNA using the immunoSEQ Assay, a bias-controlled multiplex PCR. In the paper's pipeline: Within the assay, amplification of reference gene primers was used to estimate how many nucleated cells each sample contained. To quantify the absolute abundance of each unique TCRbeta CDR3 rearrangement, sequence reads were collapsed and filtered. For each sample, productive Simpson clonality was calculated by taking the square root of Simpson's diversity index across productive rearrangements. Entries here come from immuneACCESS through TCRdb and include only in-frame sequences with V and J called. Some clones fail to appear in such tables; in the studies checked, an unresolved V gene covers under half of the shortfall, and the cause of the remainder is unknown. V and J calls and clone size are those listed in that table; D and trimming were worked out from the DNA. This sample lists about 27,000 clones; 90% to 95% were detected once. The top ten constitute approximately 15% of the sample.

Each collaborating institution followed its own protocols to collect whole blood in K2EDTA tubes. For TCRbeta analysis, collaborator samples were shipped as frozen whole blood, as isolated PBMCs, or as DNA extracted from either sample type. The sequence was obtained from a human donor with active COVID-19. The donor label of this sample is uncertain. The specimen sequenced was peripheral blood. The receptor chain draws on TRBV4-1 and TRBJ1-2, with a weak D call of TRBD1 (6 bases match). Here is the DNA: TGCGCCAGCAGCCTCACGGACAGTGTGGATTATGGCTACACCTTC. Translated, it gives CASSLTDSVDYGYTF.